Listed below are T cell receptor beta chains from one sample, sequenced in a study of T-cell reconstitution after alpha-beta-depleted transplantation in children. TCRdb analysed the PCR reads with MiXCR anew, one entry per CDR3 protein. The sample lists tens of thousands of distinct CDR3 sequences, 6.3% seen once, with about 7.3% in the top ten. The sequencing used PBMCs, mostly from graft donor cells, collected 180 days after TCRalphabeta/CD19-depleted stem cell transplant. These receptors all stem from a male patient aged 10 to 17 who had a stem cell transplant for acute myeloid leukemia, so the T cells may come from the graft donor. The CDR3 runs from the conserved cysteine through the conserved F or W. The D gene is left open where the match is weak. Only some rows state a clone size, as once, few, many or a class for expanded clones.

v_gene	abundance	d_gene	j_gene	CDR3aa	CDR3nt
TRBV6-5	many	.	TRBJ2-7	CASSLRGTETGEQYF	TGTGCCAGCAGTTTGAGGGGGACCGAAACGGGAGAGCAGTACTTC
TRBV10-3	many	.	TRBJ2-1	CAIGRVKDEQFF	TGTGCCATCGGTCGCGTCAAGGATGAGCAGTTCTTC
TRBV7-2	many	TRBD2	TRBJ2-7	CASSPTAGLYEQYF	TGTGCCAGCAGCCCCACAGCGGGGTTATACGAGCAGTACTTC
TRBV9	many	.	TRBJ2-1	CASSVGGTYNEQFF	TGTGCCAGCAGCGTAGGGGGAACCTACAATGAGCAGTTCTTC
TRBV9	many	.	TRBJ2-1	CASSVVSTGSGNEQFF	TGTGCCAGCAGCGTAGTGTCGACAGGCTCCGGCAATGAGCAGTTCTTC
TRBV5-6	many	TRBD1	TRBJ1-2	CASSARTGALNYGYTF	TGTGCCAGCAGCGCACGGACAGGGGCGCTTAACTATGGCTACACCTTC
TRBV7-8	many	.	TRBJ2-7	CASSPGDFSSYEQYF	TGTGCCAGCAGCCCGGGGGACTTTAGCTCCTACGAGCAGTACTTC
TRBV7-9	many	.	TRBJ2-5	CASSFMAESRAQYF	TGTGCCAGCAGCTTTATGGCGGAGTCCCGGGCCCAGTACTTC
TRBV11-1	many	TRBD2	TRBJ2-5	CASSSPQGLARRETQYF	TGTGCCAGCAGCTCCCCGCAGGGACTAGCCCGGAGAGAGACCCAGTACTTC
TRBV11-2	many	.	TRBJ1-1	CASSHDGRANTEAFF	TGTGCCAGCAGCCACGACGGGAGGGCGAACACTGAAGCTTTCTTT
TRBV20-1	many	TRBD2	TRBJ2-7	CSAVSGLAGEEQYF	TGCAGTGCAGTATCAGGACTAGCGGGAGAAGAGCAGTACTTC
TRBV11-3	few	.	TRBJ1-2	CASSEMVWQGYRTNYGYTF	TGTGCCAGCAGCGAAATGGTGTGGCAGGGTTACAGAACTAACTATGGCTACACCTTC
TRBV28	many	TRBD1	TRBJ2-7	CASSLDRGGFEQYF	TGTGCCAGCAGTTTGGACAGGGGAGGTTTTGAGCAGTACTTC
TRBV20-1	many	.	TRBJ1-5	CSARQGQPQHF	TGCAGTGCTAGACAGGGTCAGCCCCAGCATTTT
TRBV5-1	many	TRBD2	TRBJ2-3	CASSLTSADTQYF	TGCGCCAGCAGCTTGACTAGCGCAGATACGCAGTATTTT
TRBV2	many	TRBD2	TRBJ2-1	CASTKREGWDEQFF	TGTGCCAGTACTAAGCGGGAGGGGTGGGATGAGCAGTTCTTC
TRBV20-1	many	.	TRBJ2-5	CSARRETQYF	TGCAGTGCCAGGAGGGAGACCCAGTACTTC
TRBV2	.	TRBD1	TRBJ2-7	CANTRDRAYEQYF	TGTGCCAACACACGGGACAGAGCCTACGAGCAGTACTTC
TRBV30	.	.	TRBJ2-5	CAWIVGGQETQYF	TGTGCCTGGATTGTCGGGGGCCAAGAGACCCAGTACTTC
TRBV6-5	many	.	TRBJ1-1	CASSYVALLRDTEAFF	TGTGCCAGCAGTTACGTAGCCCTCCTGAGGGACACTGAAGCTTTCTTT
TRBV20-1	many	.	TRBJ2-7	CSARDAGVYEQYF	TGCAGTGCTAGAGATGCAGGGGTCTACGAGCAGTACTTC
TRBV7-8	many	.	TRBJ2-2	CASTKLGGLGTGELFF	TGTGCCAGCACGAAGTTGGGAGGTCTTGGCACCGGGGAGCTGTTTTTT